This entry concerns a single T cell receptor beta chain. The data originate from a study of T cell responses to AZD1222 COVID-19 vaccine. The ends were cut back, 4 bases at V and 7 bases at J, with 19 bases in the middle. This CDR3 contains 15 residues. CDR1 and CDR2 (germline): LGHNA, YSLEER. Sequencing was performed with immunoSEQ multiplex PCR; in TCRdb, only in-frame clones are kept and a portion is missing. The table has approximately 75,000 clones, 80% to 90% seen once. This TCR was sampled from an adult who received the AZD1222 COVID-19 vaccine. The source material was peripheral blood, sampled 28 days after the second AZD1222 dose. V gene TRBV4-3 combines with J gene TRBJ1-1, with D hard to call. The CDR3 region is CASSRRTETSGEAFF. In DNA, the CDR3 is TGCGCCAGCAGCCGCCGAACTGAAACGTCAGGTGAAGCTTTCTTT.